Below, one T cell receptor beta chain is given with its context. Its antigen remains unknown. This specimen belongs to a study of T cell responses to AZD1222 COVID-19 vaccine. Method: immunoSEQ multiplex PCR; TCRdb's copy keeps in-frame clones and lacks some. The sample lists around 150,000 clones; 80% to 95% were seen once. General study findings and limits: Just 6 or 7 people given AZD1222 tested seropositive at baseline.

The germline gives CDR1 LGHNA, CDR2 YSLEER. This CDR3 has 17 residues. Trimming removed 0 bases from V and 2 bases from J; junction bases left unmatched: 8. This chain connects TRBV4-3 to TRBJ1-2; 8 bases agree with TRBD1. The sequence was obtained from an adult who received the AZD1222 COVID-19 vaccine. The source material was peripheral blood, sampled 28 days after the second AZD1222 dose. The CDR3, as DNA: TGCGCCAGCAGCCAAGATGCCCGACAGGGGTTAAACTATGGCTACACCTTC. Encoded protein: CASSQDARQGLNYGYTF.